The 25 T cell receptor beta chains below come from one sample, sequenced in a study of T-cell memory formation after mild COVID-19. TCRdb re-analysed the 5' RACE reads in MiXCR, keeping a single row per CDR3 protein. The sample holds 300,000 to 400,000 distinct CDR3 sequences, around 30% seen once. Sequenced: PBMCs or a T cell subset sorted from them (not recorded which). The receptors were sampled from an adult woman who had mild COVID-19 (a few samples of this study predate the infection). Cell type and time point are not known.

V gene TRBV12-3 or TRBV12-4 combines with J gene TRBJ2-1; D ambiguous. Trimming left V 7 bases short and J 3 bases short, with 16 bases between. The CDR3 has 15 amino acids. This CDR3 is CASTFSGIFYNEQFF. The CDR3 DNA reads as TGTGCCAGCACCTTCTCGGGCATTTTCTACAATGAGCAGTTCTTC.

This clonotype occurred a few times. The J gene is TRBJ2-1, the V gene TRBV11-1, with D possibly being TRBD1 (6 bases). Germline values: CDR1 SGHAT, CDR2 FQDESV (reference sequence). V lost 5 bases to trimming and J lost 7 bases, with 12 bases between them. CDR3 length: 13 residues. The CDR3 DNA sequence: TGTGCCAGCAGCCCTCACAGGGAGAATGAGCAGTTCTTC. Translating it yields CASSPHRENEQFF. The full variable domain, with the rest looked up from reference TRBV11-1 and TRBJ2-1, is EAEVAQSPRYKITEKSQAVAFWCDPISGHATLYWYRQILGQGPELLVQFQDESVVDDSQLPKDRFSAERLKGVDSTLKIQPAELGDSAMYLCASSPHRENEQFFGPGTRLTVL.

The chain combines TRBV6-1 with TRBJ1-5, with D maybe TRBD1 (5 bases). The CDR3 is 14 amino acids. Trimming took 8 bases from V and 0 from J, leaving 11 bases between them. Germline CDR1 MNHNS, CDR2 SASEGT. Here the CDR3 reads CASWGEYSNQPQHF. CDR3 coding DNA: TGTGCCAGCTGGGGGGAGTATAGCAATCAGCCCCAGCATTTT.

The chain carries TRBV7-9 and TRBJ2-5, with D possibly being TRBD1 (6 bases). Germline values: CDR1 SEHNR, CDR2 FQNEAQ (reference sequence). This CDR3 spans 14 amino acids. The V end was cut by 1 base, the J end by 5 bases, with 11 bases between. The CDR3 sequence: CASSLESGVETQYF. The CDR3 nucleotides read TGTGCCAGCAGCTTAGAGTCAGGGGTGGAGACCCAGTACTTC.

The CDR3 DNA follows: TGCAGTGCGCAGTCTAGCGGGGGGATCACTTGGAACACCGGGGAGCTGTTTTTT. This codes for CSAQSSGGITWNTGELFF. This rearrangement joins TRBV20-1 to TRBJ2-2, with 11 bases aligning to TRBD2. This CDR3 region has 18 residues. Germline V gene sequence: CDR1 DFQATT, CDR2 SNEGSKA (reference sequence). V dropped 6 bases and J dropped 1; count of bases not matched to a gene: 13.

The rearrangement links TRBV6-2 or TRBV6-3 to TRBJ2-2, with TRBD2 matching over 8 bases. CDR1 is MNHEY, CDR2 SVGEGT, per germline. This CDR3 has 13 residues. After removal of 7 bases from V and 5 bases from J, the junction contained 3 bases not matched to a gene. CDR3 DNA sequence: TGTGCCAGCACAGCGGGAGAGACCGGGGAGCTGTTTTTT. It translates to CASTAGETGELFF.

The rearrangement joins TRBV10-3 to TRBJ1-1; no clear D. Germline V gives CDR1 ENHRY, CDR2 SYGVKD. Trimming left V 4 bases short and J 3 bases short, with 6 bases between. CDR3 length: 12 residues. DNA for the CDR3: TGTGCCATCAGTGGCGGGGACACTGAAGCTTTCTTT. It yields the protein CAISGGDTEAFF.

This clonotype has a count of ten or more. The V and J genes are TRBV7-6 and TRBJ1-2; D might be TRBD1 (5 bases). The V gene's germline CDR1 is SGHVS and CDR2 FNYEAQ. The CDR3 runs to 14 residues. The V end lost 0 bases, the J end lost 6 bases, and 11 bases lay between the germline ends. For the CDR3, the DNA is TGTGCCAGCAGCTTAGCGCAGGGTGGGCATGGCTACACCTTC. It codes for CASSLAQGGHGYTF. The full variable domain, its missing parts supplied by reference TRBV7-6 and TRBJ1-2, is GAGVSQSPRYKVTKRGQDVALRCDPISGHVSLYWYRQALGQGPEFLTYFNYEAQQDKSGLPNDRFSAERPEGSISTLTIQRTEQRDSAMYRCASSLAQGGHGYTFGSGTRLTVV.

This clonotype has more than one count but fewer than ten. The chain employs TRBV10-3 and TRBJ1-6; the match to TRBD1 covers 9 bases. The CDR3 extends over 15 amino acids. V gave up 3 bases and J gave up 9 bases; unmatched junction bases: 6. Germline loops: CDR1 ENHRY, CDR2 SYGVKD. Here the CDR3 reads CAISEAGQGTSPLHF. CDR3 bases: TGTGCCATCAGTGAAGCGGGACAGGGTACTTCACCCCTCCACTTT.

This chain links TRBV12-3 or TRBV12-4 with TRBJ2-3, with D perhaps TRBD1 (5 bases). CDR3 size: 13 residues. The V end was cut by 6 bases, the J end by 4 bases, with 11 bases between. Written as DNA, the CDR3 is TGTGCCAGCAGCTGGGGCTATCCAGATACGCAGTATTTT. Translating it yields CASSWGYPDTQYF.

CDR3 in amino acids: CASSSRVYGYTF. CDR3 DNA sequence: TGTGCCAGCAGCTCTCGGGTCTATGGCTACACCTTC. V gene TRBV7-9 combines with J gene TRBJ1-2, with no clear D. V was cut by 4 bases and J by 4 bases, with 7 bases left in between. Germline CDR1 and CDR2: SEHNR and FQNEAQ (reference sequence). The CDR3 is 12 residues long.

This clonotype was recorded a few times. V usage is TRBV18 and J usage is TRBJ2-7; D tentatively reads TRBD1 or TRBD2 (5 bases each). Germline V gives CDR1 KGHSH, CDR2 LQKENI. The CDR3 has 15 amino acids. V lost 3 bases to trimming and J lost 0 bases, with 12 bases between them. CDR3 region: CASSPQPGSSYEQYF. Written as DNA, the CDR3 is TGTGCCAGCTCACCTCAACCAGGGAGCTCCTACGAGCAGTACTTC.

This chain joins TRBV7-6 and TRBJ2-3, with D maybe TRBD1 (6 bases). Germline lookup yields CDR1 SGHVS and CDR2 FNYEAQ. V was pared by 5 bases and J by 5 bases, with 14 bases between. This CDR3 region has 14 residues. The CDR3 coding sequence is TGTGCCAGCAGCCTCAGGACAGTTGAAGATACGCAGTATTTT. The encoded protein is CASSLRTVEDTQYF.

Only a few counts were recorded for this clonotype. The CDR3 here is CASSGTGAGTGELFF. The CDR3 nucleotides read TGTGCCAGCTCCGGAACGGGCGCAGGCACCGGGGAGCTGTTTTTT. V is TRBV18 and J is TRBJ2-2, with D unclear. Looked up from germline, CDR1 is KGHSH and CDR2 is LQKENI. The CDR3 length is 15 residues. Trimming took 6 bases from V and 4 from J, leaving 15 bases between them.

The rearrangement joins TRBV4-3 to TRBJ2-7; 10 bases are a match to TRBD2. The length of the CDR3 is 16 residues. V shed 1 base and J 3 bases; nucleotides not matched to a gene: 6. CDR1 LGHNA and CDR2 YSLEER come from the germline V gene. CDR3 in amino acids: CASSQGSLAGVYEQYF. The CDR3 coding sequence is TGCGCCAGCAGCCAAGGGAGCCTAGCGGGAGTCTACGAGCAGTACTTC.

V usage is TRBV7-9 and J usage is TRBJ2-3, with D hard to call. The CDR3 runs 14 residues. The germline gives CDR1 SEHNR, CDR2 FQNEAQ (reference sequence). Trimming removed 1 base at V and 0 bases at J, with 5 bases between. This CDR3 reads CASSLGFSTDTQYF. CDR3 coding DNA: TGTGCCAGCAGCTTAGGTTTCAGCACAGATACGCAGTATTTT.

A few counts support this clonotype. The V call is TRBV29-1, the J call TRBJ2-5; 9 bases line up with TRBD1. The CDR3 covers 13 residues. Per germline, CDR1 SQVTM and CDR2 ANQGSEA. Losses at the gene ends were 3 bases for V and 6 bases for J; bases not matched to a gene: 5. For the CDR3, the DNA is TGCAGCGTTGAGGGACAGGGCCTGAAGACCCAGTACTTC. As protein: CSVEGQGLKTQYF.

The chain combines TRBV12-3 or TRBV12-4 with TRBJ2-5; 7 bases agree with TRBD1. V was pared by 5 bases and J by 2 bases, with 11 bases of the junction left unmatched. The CDR3 is made up of 16 amino acids. This CDR3 is CASSLSYRGGQETQYF. The DNA for the CDR3 is TGTGCCAGCAGTCTATCTTACAGGGGCGGTCAAGAGACCCAGTACTTC.

This chain connects TRBV7-2 to TRBJ1-2; 8 positions agree with TRBD1. The CDR3 contains 17 residues. CDR1 is SGHTA and CDR2 is FQGNSA in the germline V gene. J was trimmed by 4 bases and V by 5 bases; bases with no gene match: 15. The CDR3 bases are TGTGCCAGCAGCCGCGGGGGTGCAGGGGGCTCTGGCTATGGCTACACCTTC. Its protein product is CASSRGGAGGSGYGYTF.

The rearrangement links TRBV20-1 to TRBJ1-2; D is uncertain. The CDR3 contains 14 residues. V was cut by 6 bases and J by 5 bases, with 19 bases left in between. Germline lookup yields CDR1 DFQATT and CDR2 SNEGSKA (reference sequence). This chain's CDR3 is CSATERAGSYGYTF. CDR3 DNA sequence: TGCAGTGCAACCGAAAGGGCCGGGAGTTATGGCTACACCTTC.

This clonotype was counted a few times. The genes are TRBV2 and TRBJ2-5; maybe TRBD1 (6 bases). This CDR3 comprises 15 residues. In germline, CDR1 is SNHLY, CDR2 FYNNEI. The V end was cut by 10 bases, the J end by 2 bases, with 20 bases between. The CDR3 is CATSGARGLQETQYF. The CDR3 region has the DNA TGTGCCACTTCAGGGGCCAGGGGATTGCAAGAGACCCAGTACTTC.

The gene calls are TRBV7-9 and TRBJ2-3, with 7 bases identical to TRBD1. The CDR3 has 16 residues. CDR1 and CDR2 (germline): SEHNR, FQNEAQ (reference sequence). V shed 1 base, J shed 2 bases, and the junction held 6 bases outside the gene matches. This CDR3 is CASSLDTGESTDTQYF. In nucleotides, the CDR3 is TGTGCCAGCAGCTTAGATACAGGGGAATCCACAGATACGCAGTATTTT.

This clonotype has a handful of counts. The chain has TRBV5-1 and TRBJ1-2, with D possibly being TRBD1 (6 bases). This CDR3 region has 12 residues. The V gene lost 4 bases and the J gene lost 6 bases, with 10 bases spanning the gap. Germline-derived CDR1 and CDR2 are SGHRS and YFSETQ. CDR3 sequence: CASSVQGDGYTF. The CDR3, as DNA: TGCGCCAGCAGCGTACAGGGCGATGGCTACACCTTC.

A few counts support this clonotype. The CDR3 sequence: CASSRGDRVLNTEAFF. CDR3 DNA: TGCGCCAGCAGCCGAGGGGACCGAGTATTGAACACTGAAGCTTTCTTT. The rearrangement links TRBV5-1 to TRBJ1-1; weak D call: TRBD1 (5 bases). This CDR3 contains 16 residues. Looked up from germline, CDR1 is SGHRS and CDR2 is YFSETQ. Trimming took 4 bases from V and 0 from J, leaving 16 bases between them.

This clonotype was detected a few times. The chain couples TRBV7-9 to TRBJ2-2, with 8 nucleotides matching TRBD1. The CDR3 has 17 amino acids. Germline CDR1 SEHNR, CDR2 FQNEAQ (reference sequence). V trimming: 2 bases; J trimming: 0 bases; junction bases outside the gene matches: 5. The CDR3 sequence: CASSLSGTGANTGELFF. The CDR3 DNA follows: TGTGCCAGCAGCTTATCTGGGACAGGAGCGAACACCGGGGAGCTGTTTTTT.